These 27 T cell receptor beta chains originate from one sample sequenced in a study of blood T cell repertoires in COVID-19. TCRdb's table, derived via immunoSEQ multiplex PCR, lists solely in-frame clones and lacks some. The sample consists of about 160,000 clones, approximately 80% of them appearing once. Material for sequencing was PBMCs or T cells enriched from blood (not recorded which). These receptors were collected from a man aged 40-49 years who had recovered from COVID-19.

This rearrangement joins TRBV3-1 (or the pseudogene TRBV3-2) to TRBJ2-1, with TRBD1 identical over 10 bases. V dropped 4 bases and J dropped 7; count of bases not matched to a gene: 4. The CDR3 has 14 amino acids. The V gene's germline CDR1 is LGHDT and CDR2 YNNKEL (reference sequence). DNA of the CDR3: TGTGCCAGCAGCCCGAGACAGGGGGCGAATGAGCAGTTCTTC. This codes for CASSPRQGANEQFF.

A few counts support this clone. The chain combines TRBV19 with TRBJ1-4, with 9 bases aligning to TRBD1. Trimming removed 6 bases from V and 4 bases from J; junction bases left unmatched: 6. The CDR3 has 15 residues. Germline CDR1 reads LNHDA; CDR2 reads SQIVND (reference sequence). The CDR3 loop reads CASRDRGTNNEKLFF. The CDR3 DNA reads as TGTGCCAGTAGGGACAGGGGAACGAATAATGAAAAACTGTTTTTT.

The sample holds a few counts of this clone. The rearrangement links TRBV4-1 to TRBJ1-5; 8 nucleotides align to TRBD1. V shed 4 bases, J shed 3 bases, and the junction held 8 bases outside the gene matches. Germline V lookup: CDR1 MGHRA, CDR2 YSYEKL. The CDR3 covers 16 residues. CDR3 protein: CASSPTGVRFNQPQHF. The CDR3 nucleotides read TGCGCCAGCAGCCCGACAGGGGTTAGATTCAATCAGCCCCAGCATTTT.

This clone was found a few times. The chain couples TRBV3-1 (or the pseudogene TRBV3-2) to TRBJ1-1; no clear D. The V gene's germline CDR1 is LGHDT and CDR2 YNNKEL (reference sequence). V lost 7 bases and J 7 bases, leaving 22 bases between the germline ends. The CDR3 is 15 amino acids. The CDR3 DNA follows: TGTGCCAGCAAAGATTCCTCCGGGGTGGCTAATGAAGCTTTCTTT. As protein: CASKDSSGVANEAFF.

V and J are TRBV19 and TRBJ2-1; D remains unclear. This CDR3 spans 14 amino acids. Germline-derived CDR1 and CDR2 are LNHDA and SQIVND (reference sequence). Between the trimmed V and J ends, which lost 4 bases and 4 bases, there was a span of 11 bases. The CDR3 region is CASSTLPEYNEQFF. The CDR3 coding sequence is TGTGCCAGTAGTACCCTACCGGAGTACAATGAGCAGTTCTTC.

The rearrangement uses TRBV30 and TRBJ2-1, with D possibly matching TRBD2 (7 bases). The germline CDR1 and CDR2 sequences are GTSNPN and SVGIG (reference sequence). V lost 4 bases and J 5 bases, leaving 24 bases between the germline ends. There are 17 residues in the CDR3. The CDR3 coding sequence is TGTGCCTGGAAGGCGGGGGCTAGCGGATACCGAAACAATGAGCAGTTCTTC. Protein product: CAWKAGASGYRNNEQFF.

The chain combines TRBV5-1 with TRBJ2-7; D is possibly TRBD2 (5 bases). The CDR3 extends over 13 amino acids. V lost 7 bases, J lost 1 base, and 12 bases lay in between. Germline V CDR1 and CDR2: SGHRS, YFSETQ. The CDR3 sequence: CASRRGSSYEQYF. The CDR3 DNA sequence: TGCGCCAGCCGAAGAGGGTCGTCCTACGAGCAGTACTTC.

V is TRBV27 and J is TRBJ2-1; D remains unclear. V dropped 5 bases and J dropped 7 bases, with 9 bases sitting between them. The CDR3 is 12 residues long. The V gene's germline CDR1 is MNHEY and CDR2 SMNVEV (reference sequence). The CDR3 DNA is TGTGCCAGCAGTCTACAGAATAATGAGCAGTTCTTC. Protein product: CASSLQNNEQFF.

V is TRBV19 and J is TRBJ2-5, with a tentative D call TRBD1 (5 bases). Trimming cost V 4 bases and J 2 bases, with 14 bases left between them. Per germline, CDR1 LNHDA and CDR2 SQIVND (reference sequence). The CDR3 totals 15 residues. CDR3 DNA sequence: TGTGCCAGTAGTAGCCCAAACAGGCCACAAGAGACCCAGTACTTC. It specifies CASSSPNRPQETQYF.

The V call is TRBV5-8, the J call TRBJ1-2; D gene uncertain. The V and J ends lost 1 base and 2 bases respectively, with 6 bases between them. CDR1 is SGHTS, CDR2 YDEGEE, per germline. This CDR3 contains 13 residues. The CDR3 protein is CASSLWQNYGYTF. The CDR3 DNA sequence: TGTGCCAGCAGCTTGTGGCAGAACTATGGCTACACCTTC.

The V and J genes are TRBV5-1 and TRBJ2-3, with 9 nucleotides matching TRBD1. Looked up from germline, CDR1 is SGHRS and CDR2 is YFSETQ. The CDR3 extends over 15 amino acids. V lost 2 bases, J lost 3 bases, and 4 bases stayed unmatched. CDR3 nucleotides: TGCGCCAGCAGCTTCACAGGGGGCTCGACAGATACGCAGTATTTT. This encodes CASSFTGGSTDTQYF. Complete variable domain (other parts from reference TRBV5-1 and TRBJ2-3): KAGVTQTPRYLIKTRGQQVTLSCSPISGHRSVSWYQQTPGQGLQFLFEYFSETQRNKGNFPGRFSGRQFSNSRSEMNVSTLELGDSALYLCASSFTGGSTDTQYFGPGTRLTVL.

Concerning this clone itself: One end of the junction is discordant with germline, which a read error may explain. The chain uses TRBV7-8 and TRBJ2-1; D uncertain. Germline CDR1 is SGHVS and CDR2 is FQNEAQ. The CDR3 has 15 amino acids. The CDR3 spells CASSVARDTYNEQFF. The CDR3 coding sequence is TGTGCCAGCAGCGTAGCCAGAGACACATACAATGAGCAGTTCTTC.

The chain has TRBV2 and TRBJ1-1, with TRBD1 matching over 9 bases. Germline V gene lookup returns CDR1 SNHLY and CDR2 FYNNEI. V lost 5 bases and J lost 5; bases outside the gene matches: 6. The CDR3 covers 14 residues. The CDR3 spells CASSQQGAGTEAFF. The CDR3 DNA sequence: TGTGCCAGCAGTCAACAGGGGGCAGGGACTGAAGCTTTCTTT.

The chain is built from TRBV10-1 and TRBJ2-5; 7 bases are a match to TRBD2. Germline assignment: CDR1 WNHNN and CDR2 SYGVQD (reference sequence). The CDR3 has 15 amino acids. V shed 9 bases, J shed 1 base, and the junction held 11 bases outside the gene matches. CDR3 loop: CASPARAGIQETQYF. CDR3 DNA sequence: TGCGCCAGTCCCGCTCGAGCGGGGATCCAAGAGACCCAGTACTTC.

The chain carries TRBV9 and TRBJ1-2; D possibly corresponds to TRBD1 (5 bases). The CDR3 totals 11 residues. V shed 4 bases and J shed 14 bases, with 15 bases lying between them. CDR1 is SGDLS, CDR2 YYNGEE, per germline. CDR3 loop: CASSNPETETF. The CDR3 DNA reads TGTGCCAGCAGCAACCCCGAGACAGAGACCTTC.

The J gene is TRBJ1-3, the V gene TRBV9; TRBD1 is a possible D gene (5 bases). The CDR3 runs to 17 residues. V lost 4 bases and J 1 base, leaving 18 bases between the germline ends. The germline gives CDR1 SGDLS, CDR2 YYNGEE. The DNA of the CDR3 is TGTGCCAGCAGCCCCCCGAGACAGACATTTTCTGGAAACACCATATATTTT. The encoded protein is CASSPPRQTFSGNTIYF. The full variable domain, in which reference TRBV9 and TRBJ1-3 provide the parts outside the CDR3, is DSGVTQTPKHLITATGQRVTLRCSPRSGDLSVYWYQQSLDQGLQFLIQYYNGEERAKGNILERFSAQQFPDLHSELNLSSLELGDSALYFCASSPPRQTFSGNTIYFGEGSWLTVV.

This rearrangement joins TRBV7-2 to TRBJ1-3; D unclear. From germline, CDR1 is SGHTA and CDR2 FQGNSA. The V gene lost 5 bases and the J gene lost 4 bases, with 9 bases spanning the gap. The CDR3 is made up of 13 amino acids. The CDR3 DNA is TGTGCCAGCAGCCCCTCCTTCGGAAACACCATATATTTT. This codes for CASSPSFGNTIYF.

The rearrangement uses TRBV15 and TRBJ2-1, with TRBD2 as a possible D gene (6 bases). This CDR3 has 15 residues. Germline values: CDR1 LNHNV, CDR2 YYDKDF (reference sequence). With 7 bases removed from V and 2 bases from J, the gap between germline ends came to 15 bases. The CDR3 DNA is TGTGCCACCACCCCGGGGCGGGGTGCCTACAATGAGCAGTTCTTC. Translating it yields CATTPGRGAYNEQFF.

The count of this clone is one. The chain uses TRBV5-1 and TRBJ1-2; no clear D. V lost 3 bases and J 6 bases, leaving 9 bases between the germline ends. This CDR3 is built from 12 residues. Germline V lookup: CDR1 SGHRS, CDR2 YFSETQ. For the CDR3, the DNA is TGCGCCAGCAGCTCTAGCGCCGATGGCTACACCTTC. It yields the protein CASSSSADGYTF.

For the CDR3, the DNA is TGCGCCAGCAGCTTGGACAGGTACGAGCAGTACTTC. Encoded protein: CASSLDRYEQYF. V gene TRBV5-1 combines with J gene TRBJ2-7; tentative D call: TRBD1 (5 bases). The V and J ends lost 0 bases and 4 bases respectively, with 5 bases between them. The CDR3 totals 12 residues. Germline CDR1 reads SGHRS; CDR2 reads YFSETQ.

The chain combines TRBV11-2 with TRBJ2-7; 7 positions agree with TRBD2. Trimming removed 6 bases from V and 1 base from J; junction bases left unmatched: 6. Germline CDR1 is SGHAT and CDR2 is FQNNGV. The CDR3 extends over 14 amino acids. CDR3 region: CASSWGGGSYEQYV. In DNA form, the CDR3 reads TGTGCCAGCAGTTGGGGGGGAGGGTCCTACGAGCAGTACGTC.

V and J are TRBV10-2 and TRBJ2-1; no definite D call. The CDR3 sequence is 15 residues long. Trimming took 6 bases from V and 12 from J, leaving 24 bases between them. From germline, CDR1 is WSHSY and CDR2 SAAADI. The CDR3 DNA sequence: TGCGCCAGCAGGTTACCGCTTAGCAGTTTAGGCTGGCAGTTCTTC. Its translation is CASRLPLSSLGWQFF.

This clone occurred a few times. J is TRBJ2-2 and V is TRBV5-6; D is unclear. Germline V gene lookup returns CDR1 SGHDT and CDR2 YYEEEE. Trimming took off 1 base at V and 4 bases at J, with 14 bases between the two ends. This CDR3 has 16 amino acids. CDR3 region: CASSLLGPSGTGELFF. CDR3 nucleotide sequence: TGTGCCAGCAGCTTGTTAGGCCCGTCGGGCACCGGGGAGCTGTTTTTT.

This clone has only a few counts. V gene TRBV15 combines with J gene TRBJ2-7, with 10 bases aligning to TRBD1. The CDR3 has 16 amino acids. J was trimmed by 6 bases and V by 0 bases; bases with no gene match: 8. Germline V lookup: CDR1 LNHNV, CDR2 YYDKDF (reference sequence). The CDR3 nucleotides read TGTGCCACCAGCAGAGACGGGACAGGGGAGTTCGCCGAGCAGTACTTC. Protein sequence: CATSRDGTGEFAEQYF.

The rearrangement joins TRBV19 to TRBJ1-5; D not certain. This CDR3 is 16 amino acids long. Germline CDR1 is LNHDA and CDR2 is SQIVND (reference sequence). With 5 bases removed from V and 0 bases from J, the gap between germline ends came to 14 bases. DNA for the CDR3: TGTGCCAGTAGTGATACCGCAACTGATAGCAATCAGCCCCAGCATTTT. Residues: CASSDTATDSNQPQHF. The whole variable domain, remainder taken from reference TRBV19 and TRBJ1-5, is DGGITQSPKYLFRKEGQNVTLSCEQNLNHDAMYWYRQDPGQGLRLIYYSQIVNDFQKGDIAEGYSVSREKKESFPLTVTSAQKNPTAFYLCASSDTATDSNQPQHFGDGTRLSIL.

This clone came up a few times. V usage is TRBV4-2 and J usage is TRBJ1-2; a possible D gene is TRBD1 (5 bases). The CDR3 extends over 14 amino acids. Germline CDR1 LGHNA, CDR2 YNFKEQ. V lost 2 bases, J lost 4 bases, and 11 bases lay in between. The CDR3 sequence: CASSQNQGGYGYTF. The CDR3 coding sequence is TGTGCCAGCAGCCAAAATCAGGGTGGCTATGGCTACACCTTC.

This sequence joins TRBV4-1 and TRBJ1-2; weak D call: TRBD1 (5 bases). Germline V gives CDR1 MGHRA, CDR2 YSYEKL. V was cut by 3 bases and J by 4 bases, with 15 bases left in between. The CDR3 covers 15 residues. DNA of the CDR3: TGCGCCAGCAGCCAGAAGGGGCACAGGCCCTATGGCTACACCTTC. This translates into CASSQKGHRPYGYTF.